Described below is a single TCR beta chain sequence and its context. Using RNA transcripts as the source, TCR beta CDR3 regions were amplified. Carried out on the TCR CDR3, a first-round RT-PCR used the HTBI primer set. TCRdb itself ran the multiplex PCR reads through MiXCR, one entry per CDR3 protein. The sample includes some 490,000 distinct CDR3 sequences, around a fifth of them seen just once. This record belongs to a study of T cells in Graves' hyperthyroidism and ophthalmopathy. The CDR3 covers 14 residues. Germline values: CDR1 DFQATT, CDR2 SNEGSKA (reference sequence). V lost 6 bases and J 7 bases, leaving 19 bases between the germline ends. Enrolled ophthalmopathy patients presented with a Clinical Activity Score of at least 3, a NOSPECS grade of at least 4, and disease duration under 3 months.

The sample consisted of blood. The source of this sequence is an older woman with Graves' ophthalmopathy. The chain combines TRBV20-1 with TRBJ1-5; D perhaps matches TRBD1 (6 bases). CDR3 DNA sequence: TGCAGTGCAGTACAGGGACTAAAAGGCCAGCCCCAGCATTTT. Protein product: CSAVQGLKGQPQHF.